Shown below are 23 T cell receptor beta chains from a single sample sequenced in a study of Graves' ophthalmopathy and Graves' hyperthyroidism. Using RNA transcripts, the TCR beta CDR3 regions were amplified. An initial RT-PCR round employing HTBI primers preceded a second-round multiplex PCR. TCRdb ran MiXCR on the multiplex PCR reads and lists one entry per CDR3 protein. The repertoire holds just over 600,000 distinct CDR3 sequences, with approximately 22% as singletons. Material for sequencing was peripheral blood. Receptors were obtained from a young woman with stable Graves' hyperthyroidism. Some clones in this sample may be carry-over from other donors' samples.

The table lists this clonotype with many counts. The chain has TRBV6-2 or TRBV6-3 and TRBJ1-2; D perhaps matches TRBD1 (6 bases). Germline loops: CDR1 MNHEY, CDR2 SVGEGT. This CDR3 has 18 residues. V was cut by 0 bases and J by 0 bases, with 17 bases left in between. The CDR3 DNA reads TGTGCCAGCAGTTACTCAAGTGTCAGGGGACTAGCTAACTATGGCTACACCTTC. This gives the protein CASSYSSVRGLANYGYTF.

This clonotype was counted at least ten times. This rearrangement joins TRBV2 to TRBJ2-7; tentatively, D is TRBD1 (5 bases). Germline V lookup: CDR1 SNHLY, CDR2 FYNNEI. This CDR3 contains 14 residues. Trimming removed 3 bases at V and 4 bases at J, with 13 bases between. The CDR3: CASSEGRVRYEQYF. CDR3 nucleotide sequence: TGTGCCAGCAGTGAGGGCAGGGTGAGATACGAGCAGTACTTC.

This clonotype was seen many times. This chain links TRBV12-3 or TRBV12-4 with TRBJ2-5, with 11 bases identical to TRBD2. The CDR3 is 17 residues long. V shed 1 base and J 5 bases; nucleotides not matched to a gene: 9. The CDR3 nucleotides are TGTGCCAGCAGTTTAGAAGGCCAACTAGCGGGAGCGGAGACCCAGTACTTC. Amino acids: CASSLEGQLAGAETQYF.

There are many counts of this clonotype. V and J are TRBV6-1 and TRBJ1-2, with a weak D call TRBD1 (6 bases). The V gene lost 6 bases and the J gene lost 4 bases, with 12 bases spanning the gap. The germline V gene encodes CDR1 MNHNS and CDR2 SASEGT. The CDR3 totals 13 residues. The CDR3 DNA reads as TGTGCCAGCAGAAGGACAGACCCCTATGGCTACACCTTC. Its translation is CASRRTDPYGYTF.

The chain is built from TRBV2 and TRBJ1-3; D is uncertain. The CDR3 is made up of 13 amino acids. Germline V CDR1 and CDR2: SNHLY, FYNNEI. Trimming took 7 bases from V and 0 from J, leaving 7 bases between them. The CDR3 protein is CASKADSGNTIYF. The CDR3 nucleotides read TGTGCCAGCAAGGCTGACTCTGGAAACACCATATATTTT.

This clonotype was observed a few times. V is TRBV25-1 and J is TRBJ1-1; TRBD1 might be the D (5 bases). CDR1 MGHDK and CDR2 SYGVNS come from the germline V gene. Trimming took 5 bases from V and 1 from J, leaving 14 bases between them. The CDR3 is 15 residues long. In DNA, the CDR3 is TGTGCCAGCAGTCTCCCGAGGGACGGGAACACTGAAGCTTTCTTT. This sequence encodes CASSLPRDGNTEAFF.

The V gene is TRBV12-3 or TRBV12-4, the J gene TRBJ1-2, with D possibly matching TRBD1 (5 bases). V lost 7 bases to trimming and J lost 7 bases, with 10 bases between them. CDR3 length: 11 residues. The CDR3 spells CASKGRGGYTF. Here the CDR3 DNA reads TGTGCCAGCAAAGGGAGGGGTGGCTACACCTTC.

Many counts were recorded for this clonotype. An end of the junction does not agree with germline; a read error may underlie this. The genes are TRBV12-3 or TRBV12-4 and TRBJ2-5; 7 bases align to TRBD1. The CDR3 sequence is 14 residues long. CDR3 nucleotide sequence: TGTGCCAGCAGCGAGACAGGGTCGTCAGAGACCAAGTACTTC. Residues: CASSETGSSETKYF.

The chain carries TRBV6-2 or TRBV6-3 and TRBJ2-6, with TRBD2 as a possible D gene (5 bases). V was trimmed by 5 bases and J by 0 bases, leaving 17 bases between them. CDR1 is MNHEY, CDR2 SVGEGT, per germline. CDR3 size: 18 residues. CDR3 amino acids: CASSPTSRLYSGANVLTF. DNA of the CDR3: TGTGCCAGCAGTCCCACTAGTCGTCTGTACTCTGGGGCCAACGTCCTGACTTTC.

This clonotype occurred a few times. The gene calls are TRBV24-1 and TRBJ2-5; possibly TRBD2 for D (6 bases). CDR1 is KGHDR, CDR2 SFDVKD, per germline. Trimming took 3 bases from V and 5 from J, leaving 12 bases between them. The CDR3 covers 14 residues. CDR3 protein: CATSDGGRGETQYF. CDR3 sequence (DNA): TGTGCCACCAGTGATGGGGGGAGAGGGGAGACCCAGTACTTC.

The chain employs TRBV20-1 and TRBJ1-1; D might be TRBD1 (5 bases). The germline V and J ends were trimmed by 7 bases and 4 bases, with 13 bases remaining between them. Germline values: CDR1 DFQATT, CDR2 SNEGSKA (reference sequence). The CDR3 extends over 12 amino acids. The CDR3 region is CSVGVGSTEAFF. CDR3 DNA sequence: TGCAGTGTGGGGGTAGGGAGCACTGAAGCTTTCTTT.

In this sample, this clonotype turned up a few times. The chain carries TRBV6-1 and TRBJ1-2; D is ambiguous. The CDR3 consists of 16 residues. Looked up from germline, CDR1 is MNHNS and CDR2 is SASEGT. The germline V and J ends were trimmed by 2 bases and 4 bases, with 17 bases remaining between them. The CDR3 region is CASSEYPDSHFYGYTF. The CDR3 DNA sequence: TGTGCCAGCAGTGAATACCCAGACTCTCATTTCTATGGCTACACCTTC.

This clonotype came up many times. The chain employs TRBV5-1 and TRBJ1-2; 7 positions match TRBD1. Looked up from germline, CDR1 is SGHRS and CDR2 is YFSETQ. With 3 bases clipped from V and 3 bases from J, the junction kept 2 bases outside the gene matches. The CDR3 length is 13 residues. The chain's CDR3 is CASSYGQDYGYTF. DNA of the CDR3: TGCGCCAGCAGCTATGGACAGGACTATGGCTACACCTTC.

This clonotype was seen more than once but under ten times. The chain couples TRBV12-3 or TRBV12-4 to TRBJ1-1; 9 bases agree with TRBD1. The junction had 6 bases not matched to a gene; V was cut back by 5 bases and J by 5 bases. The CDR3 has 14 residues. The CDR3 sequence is CASSPTGGATEAFF. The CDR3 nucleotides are TGTGCCAGCAGTCCAACAGGGGGCGCGACTGAAGCTTTCTTT.

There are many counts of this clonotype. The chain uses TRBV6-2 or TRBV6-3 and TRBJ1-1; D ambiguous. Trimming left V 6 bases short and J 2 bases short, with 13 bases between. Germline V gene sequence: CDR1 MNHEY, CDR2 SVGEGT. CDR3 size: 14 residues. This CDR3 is CASRRPVGNTEAFF. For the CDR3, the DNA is TGTGCCAGCAGAAGACCGGTGGGTAACACTGAAGCTTTCTTT.

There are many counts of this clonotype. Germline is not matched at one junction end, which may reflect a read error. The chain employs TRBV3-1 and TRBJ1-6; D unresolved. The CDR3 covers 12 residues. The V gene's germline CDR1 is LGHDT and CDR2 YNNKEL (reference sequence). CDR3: CASNLGNAPLHF. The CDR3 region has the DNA TGTGCCAGCAACCTGGGTAATGCACCCCTCCACTTT.

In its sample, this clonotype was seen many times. CDR3 sequence reads: CASSLYSGLGAGIQYF. CDR3 nucleotide sequence: TGTGCCAGCAGTTTATATTCAGGGTTGGGGGCAGGCATTCAGTACTTC. The rearrangement uses TRBV27 and TRBJ2-4, with D perhaps matching TRBD1 (6 bases). CDR1 is MNHEY, CDR2 SMNVEV, per germline (reference sequence). The V and J ends lost 1 base and 9 bases respectively, with 19 bases between them. This CDR3 has 16 amino acids.

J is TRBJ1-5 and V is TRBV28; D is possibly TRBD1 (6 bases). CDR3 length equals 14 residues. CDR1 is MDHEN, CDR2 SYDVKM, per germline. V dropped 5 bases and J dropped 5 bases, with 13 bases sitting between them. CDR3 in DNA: TGTGCCAGCAGTCCACCTACAGGGTATCAGCCCCAGCATTTT. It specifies CASSPPTGYQPQHF.

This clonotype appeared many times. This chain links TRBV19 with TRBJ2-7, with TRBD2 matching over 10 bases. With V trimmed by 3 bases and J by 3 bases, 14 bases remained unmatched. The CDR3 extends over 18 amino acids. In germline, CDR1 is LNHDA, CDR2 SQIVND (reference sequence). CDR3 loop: CASSIRFQAGGLFYEQYF. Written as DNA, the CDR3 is TGTGCCAGTAGTATCCGGTTCCAAGCGGGGGGGCTATTCTACGAGCAGTACTTC.

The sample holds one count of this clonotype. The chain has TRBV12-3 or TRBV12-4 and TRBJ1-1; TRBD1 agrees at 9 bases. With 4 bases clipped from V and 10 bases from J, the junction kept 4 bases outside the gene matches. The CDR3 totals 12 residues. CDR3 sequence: CASSSKTGGAFF. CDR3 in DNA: TGTGCCAGCAGTTCTAAGACAGGGGGAGCTTTCTTT.

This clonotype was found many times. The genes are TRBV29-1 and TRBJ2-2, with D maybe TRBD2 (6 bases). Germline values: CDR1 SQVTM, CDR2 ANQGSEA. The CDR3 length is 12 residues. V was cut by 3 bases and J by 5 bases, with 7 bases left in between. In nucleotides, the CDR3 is TGCAGCGTTGATGGGGGGACCGGGGAGCTGTTTTTT. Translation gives CSVDGGTGELFF.

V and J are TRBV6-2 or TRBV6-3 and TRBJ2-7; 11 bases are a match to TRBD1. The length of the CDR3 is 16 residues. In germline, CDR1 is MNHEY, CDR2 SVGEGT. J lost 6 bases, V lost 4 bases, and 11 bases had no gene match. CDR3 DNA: TGTGCCAGCAGTTTAATCCTGGACAGGGGGCGAGGCGAGCAGTACTTC. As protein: CASSLILDRGRGEQYF.

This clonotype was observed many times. CDR3 coding DNA: TGTGCCAGCAACCTTGGGAGGGGGCGGGGGAAAGAGACCCAGTACTTC. Amino acid sequence: CASNLGRGRGKETQYF. The chain carries TRBV11-2 and TRBJ2-5, with D perhaps matching TRBD1 or TRBD2 (7 bases each). Germline loops: CDR1 SGHAT, CDR2 FQNNGV. Trimming pared 7 bases from V and 3 bases from J, leaving 21 bases between. This CDR3 spans 16 amino acids.